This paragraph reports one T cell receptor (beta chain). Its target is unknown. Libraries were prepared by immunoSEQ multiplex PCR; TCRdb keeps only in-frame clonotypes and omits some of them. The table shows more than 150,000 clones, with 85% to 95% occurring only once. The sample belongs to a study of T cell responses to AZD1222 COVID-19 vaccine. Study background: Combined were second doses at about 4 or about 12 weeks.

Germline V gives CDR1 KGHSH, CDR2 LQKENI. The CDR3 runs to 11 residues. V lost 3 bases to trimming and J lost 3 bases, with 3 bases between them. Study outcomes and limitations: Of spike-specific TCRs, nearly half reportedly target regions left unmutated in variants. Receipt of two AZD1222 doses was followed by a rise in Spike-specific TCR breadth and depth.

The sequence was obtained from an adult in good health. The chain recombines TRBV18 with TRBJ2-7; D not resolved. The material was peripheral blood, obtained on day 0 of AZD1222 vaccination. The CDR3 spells CASSPDYEQYF. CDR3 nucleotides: TGTGCCAGCTCACCCGACTACGAGCAGTACTTC.